The 10 T cell receptor beta chains presented below share a single source sample, sequenced in a study of T-cell reconstitution after alpha-beta-depleted transplantation in children. As it was prepared, the TCRbeta library received unique molecular identifiers. TCRdb re-called the PCR reads with MiXCR, one entry per CDR3 protein. The table includes about 500,000 distinct CDR3 sequences, roughly 10% detected once. Source: PBMCs, mostly from graft donor cells, taken 180 days after TCRalphabeta/CD19-depleted stem cell transplant. The receptor set was obtained from a female patient aged 2-9 years who had a stem cell transplant for aplastic anemia, so the T cells may come from the graft donor.

The gene calls are TRBV19 and TRBJ2-1; TRBD2 matches at 10 bases. The CDR3 covers 13 residues. CDR1 and CDR2 from the germline V gene are LNHDA and SQIVND (reference sequence). Losses at the gene ends were 10 bases for V and 7 bases for J; bases not matched to a gene: 7. In DNA, the CDR3 is TGTGCCACCGGACTAGCGGTTTTGAATGAGCAGTTCTTC. It yields the protein CATGLAVLNEQFF.

The rearrangement joins TRBV29-1 to TRBJ1-1, with unresolved D. Germline V gene lookup returns CDR1 SQVTM and CDR2 ANQGSEA. The CDR3 has 11 amino acids. V shed 6 bases and J shed 1 base, with 6 bases lying between them. This CDR3 reads CSVLKNTEAFF. In DNA, the CDR3 is TGCAGCGTGCTTAAGAACACTGAAGCTTTCTTT.

The V gene is TRBV12-3 or TRBV12-4, the J gene TRBJ1-2; D may be TRBD1 (5 bases). The length of the CDR3 is 15 residues. V shed 1 base and J shed 3 bases, with 12 bases lying between them. The CDR3 spells CASSLGRRADYGYTF. The CDR3 DNA reads TGTGCCAGCAGTTTAGGTCGCAGGGCGGACTATGGCTACACCTTC.

CDR3 DNA sequence: TGCGCCAGCAGCTTGGAGGGGGCTCAGCCCCAGCATTTT. Translation gives CASSLEGAQPQHF. The chain uses TRBV5-1 and TRBJ1-5, with TRBD1 identical over 7 bases. Trimming cost V 0 bases and J 6 bases; bases outside gene matches: 0. The CDR3 contains 13 residues. Germline values: CDR1 SGHRS, CDR2 YFSETQ.

The chain joins TRBV6-5 to TRBJ1-2; D unclear. CDR1 is MNHEY, CDR2 SVGAGI, per germline. CDR3 length equals 16 residues. Trimming removed 0 bases from V and 5 bases from J, with 16 bases in between. The CDR3 coding sequence is TGTGCCAGCAGTTACTCGAGCGGGCAGTTGGGTTATGGCTACACCTTC. Its translation is CASSYSSGQLGYGYTF.

The V call is TRBV13, the J call TRBJ2-1; possibly TRBD1 for D (5 bases). The CDR3 extends over 17 amino acids. Trimming shortened V by 1 base and J by 5 bases, and 18 bases separated the two germline ends. CDR1 and CDR2 (germline): PRHDT, FYEKMQ (reference sequence). The chain's CDR3 is CASSLDSRGWGHNEQFF. CDR3 bases: TGTGCCAGCAGCTTAGATTCTAGGGGATGGGGTCACAATGAGCAGTTCTTC.

Only a few counts were recorded for this clonotype. V usage is TRBV28 and J usage is TRBJ1-2; D gene unclear. The V gene lost 8 bases and the J gene lost 1 base, with 8 bases spanning the gap. The CDR3 is 12 residues long. CDR1 is MDHEN, CDR2 SYDVKM, per germline. As DNA, the CDR3 is TGTGCCAGCGAGACGCGTAACTATGGCTACACCTTC. Protein sequence: CASETRNYGYTF.

The chain has TRBV20-1 and TRBJ1-6; unclear D gene. This CDR3 is built from 17 residues. Germline CDR1 is DFQATT and CDR2 is SNEGSKA (reference sequence). V was clipped by 1 base and J by 0 bases, with 13 bases between them. The CDR3 region has the DNA TGCAGTGCTAGAGCGGCAATCCTGTCCTCCTATAATTCACCCCTCCACTTT. Residues: CSARAAILSSYNSPLHF.

There are many counts of this clonotype. CDR3 sequence reads: CSVISGISHEQYV. CDR3 DNA sequence: TGCAGCGTGATTAGCGGGATCTCCCACGAGCAGTACGTC. This chain links TRBV29-1 with TRBJ2-7; 8 bases agree with TRBD2. The V gene's germline CDR1 is SQVTM and CDR2 ANQGSEA. This CDR3 is built from 13 residues.

Only one count was recorded for this clonotype. V gene TRBV7-3 combines with J gene TRBJ2-1; the D call may be TRBD1 or TRBD2 (6 bases each). CDR3 size: 13 residues. Trimming left V 5 bases short and J 7 bases short, with 12 bases between. CDR1 and CDR2 from the germline V gene are SGHTA and FQGTGA. This chain's CDR3 is CASSRKGGNEQFF. In DNA, the CDR3 is TGTGCCAGCAGCCGCAAAGGGGGGAATGAGCAGTTCTTC. The full variable domain, in which reference TRBV7-3 and TRBJ2-1 provide the parts outside the CDR3, is GAGVSQTPSNKVTEKGKYVELRCDPISGHTALYWYRQSLGQGPEFLIYFQGTGAADDSGLPNDRFFAVRPEGSVSTLKIQRTERGDSAVYLCASSRKGGNEQFFGPGTRLTVL.